Each of the 8 T cell receptor beta chains below was sequenced from the same sample in a study of molecular identifiers for immune sequencing clone quantification (dated by TCRdb to 2017 to 2018). Library preparation was by PCR. TCRdb names Illumina HiSeq 4000 as the instrument used. TCRdb trimmed the raw reads at Q25, called clones with MiXCR and kept productive beta chains. CDR3 protein sequences are deduplicated, and each keeps its most common genes and DNA. The sample table holds under 600,000 distinct CDR3 sequences, of which 20% to 25% were seen once. The top ten hold about 0.8% of the sample. Sample: naive CD8+ T cells from blood, with Jurkat cell RNA spiked in. Reading the label with the study, this specimen's cell subset or site is: FACS-sorted CD8+CD4-CCR7+CD45RA+ naive T cells. These receptors originate from a human donor in good health. Some libraries in this study had Jurkat cell RNA spiked in.

V and J are TRBV7-9 and TRBJ2-5, with TRBD1 as a possible D gene (7 bases). In germline, CDR1 is SEHNR, CDR2 FQNEAQ (reference sequence). The CDR3 covers 14 residues. V was cut by 3 bases and J by 9 bases, with 17 bases left in between. CDR3 in DNA: TGTGCCAGCAGCTTGGAGGGGACAGTAAAGGCCCAGTACTTC. Its protein is CASSLEGTVKAQYF.

This clonotype was seen at least ten times. This rearrangement joins TRBV5-5 to TRBJ2-7, with D perhaps TRBD2 (5 bases). Germline-derived CDR1 and CDR2 are SGHKS and YYEKEE (reference sequence). V shed 4 bases and J shed 2 bases, with 10 bases lying between them. The CDR3 sequence is 13 residues long. DNA of the CDR3: TGTGCCAGCAGCGTCACCGGGGCCTACGAGCAGTACTTC. This codes for CASSVTGAYEQYF.

About this clonotype itself: The junction departs from germline at one end; a sequencing error may be responsible. The gene calls are TRBV9 and TRBJ2-7, with D perhaps given as TRBD1 or TRBD2 (6 bases each). The CDR3 has 15 residues. Germline CDR1 reads SGDLS; CDR2 reads YYNGEE. In DNA, the CDR3 is TGTACCAGCAGCCTGGACTGGGGGGCCTCCTACGAGCAGTACTTC. This encodes CTSSLDWGASYEQYF.

This chain uses TRBV9 with TRBJ2-1; no firm D call. There are 13 residues in the CDR3. Looked up from germline, CDR1 is SGDLS and CDR2 is YYNGEE. Trimming removed 3 bases from V and 4 bases from J, with 8 bases in between. The CDR3, as DNA: TGTGCCAGCAGCGCGAAAGAATACAATGAGCAGTTCTTC. Translating gives CASSAKEYNEQFF.

The table lists this clonotype with a few counts. The V gene is TRBV6-1, the J gene TRBJ2-7, with TRBD1 as a possible D gene (5 bases). This CDR3 spans 15 amino acids. The V end was cut by 4 bases, the J end by 2 bases, with 15 bases between. Germline V gives CDR1 MNHNS, CDR2 SASEGT. Here the CDR3 DNA reads TGTGCCAGCAGTGTTAAGGGCGACAGAGCCTACGAGCAGTACTTC. Its protein product is CASSVKGDRAYEQYF.

The chain is built from TRBV5-6 and TRBJ2-5, with D possibly TRBD2 on 6 matching bases. This CDR3 spans 15 amino acids. Germline-derived CDR1 and CDR2 are SGHDT and YYEEEE. The germline V and J ends were trimmed by 0 bases and 2 bases, with 11 bases remaining between them. CDR3 coding DNA: TGTGCCAGCAGCTTGGGGCGGGGTCGACAAGAGACCCAGTACTTC. As protein: CASSLGRGRQETQYF.

This clonotype has only one observation. A much more abundant neighbour one base away suggests this may be a read error. The chain couples TRBV4-3 to TRBJ1-6; unclear D gene. The CDR3 is made up of 16 amino acids. Per the germline V gene, CDR1 is LGHNA and CDR2 is YSLEER. In nucleotides, the CDR3 is TGCGCCAGCAGCCAAGAATCCGTCTCCTATAATTCACCCCCCCACTTT. Its translation: CASSQESVSYNSPPHF.

This sequence joins TRBV9 and TRBJ2-3, with 7 bases lining up with TRBD2. With 6 bases clipped from V and 3 bases from J, the junction kept 10 bases outside the gene matches. Germline V gene sequence: CDR1 SGDLS, CDR2 YYNGEE. This CDR3 has 15 amino acids. CDR3 region: CASTPGGLETDTQYF. The CDR3 DNA sequence: TGTGCCAGCACCCCCGGGGGGTTGGAGACAGATACGCAGTATTTT.